What follows are 32 T cell receptor beta chains derived from one specimen sequenced in a study of response to subunit inactivated influenza vaccine. MiXCR, run by TCRdb on the RT-PCR reads, gives a single entry per CDR3 protein. The table includes about 480,000 distinct CDR3 sequences, 10% to 15% detected once. Sequencing used PBMCs from blood, obtained roughly 46 days after vaccination. All receptors come from a man aged 45-65 years who received an inactivated influenza vaccine.

This rearrangement joins TRBV6-1 to TRBJ2-2, with D perhaps being TRBD1 or TRBD2 (5 bases each). V lost 7 bases, J lost 7 bases, and 16 bases lay in between. CDR1 and CDR2 from the germline V gene are MNHNS and SASEGT. The CDR3 consists of 14 residues. As DNA, the CDR3 is TGTGCCAGCATTCCGGGACCGGGATACGGGGAGCTGTTTTTT. This sequence encodes CASIPGPGYGELFF.

The gene calls are TRBV6-1 and TRBJ2-3; TRBD2 agrees at 15 bases. The CDR3 spans 19 residues. CDR1 MNHNS and CDR2 SASEGT come from the germline V gene. The J segment lost 1 base and the V segment lost 6 bases, leaving 11 bases of the junction unmatched. CDR3 coding DNA: TGTGCCAGCAGGCTCTACGGACTAGCGGGGGGGGGCGGCACAGATACGCAGTATTTT. It is translated as CASRLYGLAGGGGTDTQYF.

This clonotype was recorded a few times. The chain couples TRBV20-1 to TRBJ1-4; no clear D. Trimming removed 3 bases from V and 0 bases from J, with 11 bases in between. Germline CDR1 and CDR2: DFQATT and SNEGSKA (reference sequence). The CDR3 has 15 amino acids. This chain's CDR3 is CSARAPIATNEKLFF. The CDR3, as DNA: TGCAGTGCTAGGGCCCCAATTGCAACTAATGAAAAACTGTTTTTT.

This clonotype was counted a few times. The chain uses TRBV5-1 and TRBJ2-7; TRBD1 matches 8 bases. This CDR3 contains 12 residues. V gave up 4 bases and J gave up 5 bases; unmatched junction bases: 2. Per the germline V gene, CDR1 is SGHRS and CDR2 is YFSETQ. CDR3 protein: CASSKDRDEQYF. Written as DNA, the CDR3 is TGCGCCAGCAGCAAGGACAGGGACGAGCAGTACTTC.

This clonotype showed up many times. The chain carries TRBV12-3 or TRBV12-4 and TRBJ2-7; 8 positions match TRBD2. The trim removed 5 bases at V and 7 bases at J, leaving 7 bases unmatched. The CDR3 has 13 amino acids. The CDR3 reads CASSQGLVGEQYF. CDR3 bases: TGTGCCAGCAGTCAGGGACTAGTGGGTGAGCAGTACTTC.

This clonotype was found many times. The chain links TRBV29-1 to TRBJ2-1; 7 bases are a match to TRBD2. The germline CDR1 and CDR2 sequences are SQVTM and ANQGSEA. Trimming took 0 bases from V and 0 from J; bases not matched to a gene: 2. The CDR3 is made up of 15 amino acids. The chain's CDR3 is CSVEETGGSYNEQFF. The CDR3 DNA sequence: TGCAGCGTTGAAGAGACGGGGGGCTCCTACAATGAGCAGTTCTTC.

This clonotype was counted a few times. The rearrangement links TRBV20-1 to TRBJ1-2, with D maybe TRBD1 (6 bases). The CDR3 runs to 14 residues. V was trimmed by 5 bases and J by 1 base, leaving 14 bases between them. Germline values: CDR1 DFQATT, CDR2 SNEGSKA (reference sequence). In DNA form, the CDR3 reads TGCAGTGCTTCCCCGGGGGCGGTTAACTATGGCTACACCTTC. Protein sequence: CSASPGAVNYGYTF.

Ten or more counts support this clonotype. In DNA, the CDR3 is TGTGCCAGCAGTTTTTCAGGTGGGGGAGTCGATGGCTACACCTTC. Translating it yields CASSFSGGGVDGYTF. The chain has TRBV27 and TRBJ1-2; TRBD1 might be the D (5 bases). From germline, CDR1 is MNHEY and CDR2 SMNVEV (reference sequence). This CDR3 is built from 15 residues. V was pared by 3 bases and J by 6 bases, with 17 bases between.

This clonotype was observed many times. The rearrangement joins TRBV20-1 to TRBJ2-1; 8 positions match TRBD2. V was clipped by 3 bases and J by 3 bases; unmatched bases: 7. CDR1 DFQATT and CDR2 SNEGSKA come from the germline V gene (reference sequence). The CDR3 sequence is 15 residues long. CDR3 nucleotides: TGCAGTGCTAGTCAAGCGGGGGCCCTCTACAATGAGCAGTTCTTC. Its translation is CSASQAGALYNEQFF.

The chain joins TRBV6-1 to TRBJ1-4; possibly TRBD1 for D (6 bases). The CDR3 length is 14 residues. The germline V gene encodes CDR1 MNHNS and CDR2 SASEGT. V was pared by 6 bases and J by 15 bases, with 23 bases between. CDR3 sequence: CASSPTGPNSRVFF. CDR3 nucleotide sequence: TGTGCCAGCAGCCCGACAGGCCCTAATTCGAGGGTGTTTTTT.

Only a few counts were recorded for this clonotype. The J gene is TRBJ2-2, the V gene TRBV29-1, with 13 positions matching TRBD2. The CDR3 loop spans 16 amino acids. V lost 4 bases to trimming and J lost 0 bases; unmatched junction nucleotides: 2. The V gene's germline CDR1 is SQVTM and CDR2 ANQGSEA. CDR3 coding DNA: TGCAGCGTTGTTGGGACTAGCGGGGCGAACACCGGGGAGCTGTTTTTT. This sequence encodes CSVVGTSGANTGELFF.

CDR3 sequence reads: CSVSSVNTEAFF. The DNA for the CDR3 is TGCAGCGTGAGCAGCGTAAACACTGAAGCTTTCTTT. The chain recombines TRBV29-1 with TRBJ1-1; no definite D call. The length of the CDR3 is 12 residues. V was trimmed by 6 bases and J by 2 bases, leaving 10 bases between them. Germline values: CDR1 SQVTM, CDR2 ANQGSEA.

This clonotype was recorded a few times. This chain joins TRBV7-6 and TRBJ2-1; tentative D call: TRBD1 (6 bases). From germline, CDR1 is SGHVS and CDR2 FNYEAQ. Deletions cut 0 bases from V and 1 base from J, with 13 bases between. The CDR3 is made up of 17 amino acids. The CDR3 here is CASSLAVRDTSYNEQFF. The CDR3 coding sequence is TGTGCCAGCAGCTTAGCGGTTCGGGACACTTCCTACAATGAGCAGTTCTTC.

The CDR3: CASSPGTSGSRTDTQYF. The DNA for the CDR3 is TGTGCCAGCAGCCCCGGGACTAGCGGGAGTCGGACAGATACGCAGTATTTT. V gene TRBV7-2 combines with J gene TRBJ2-3; 14 nucleotides line up with TRBD2. Germline V gene sequence: CDR1 SGHTA, CDR2 FQGNSA. V shed 5 bases, J shed 3 bases, and the junction held 7 bases outside the gene matches. CDR3 length: 17 amino acids.

This clonotype showed up many times. V gene TRBV7-2 combines with J gene TRBJ1-1; D uncertain. The CDR3 is 14 residues long. V was cut by 2 bases and J by 0 bases, with 7 bases left in between. The germline V gene encodes CDR1 SGHTA and CDR2 FQGNSA. The CDR3 loop reads CASSLRGLNTEAFF. The CDR3, as DNA: TGTGCCAGCAGCTTACGGGGTCTGAACACTGAAGCTTTCTTT.

This clonotype was seen more than once but under ten times. The chain joins TRBV24-1 to TRBJ2-1; 8 positions match TRBD1. The CDR3 covers 15 residues. Losses at the gene ends were 4 bases for V and 7 bases for J; bases not matched to a gene: 8. CDR1 and CDR2 (germline): KGHDR, SFDVKD. The CDR3 DNA is TGTGCCACCAGTGAGCCCGGACAGGGTAGAAATGAGCAGTTCTTC. Protein product: CATSEPGQGRNEQFF.

Only a few counts were recorded for this clonotype. This chain joins TRBV7-2 and TRBJ2-7, with 9 positions matching TRBD2. J gave up 4 bases and V 0 bases, and 1 base lay outside the gene matches. From germline, CDR1 is SGHTA and CDR2 FQGNSA. This CDR3 is 14 amino acids long. CDR3 DNA: TGTGCCAGCAGCTTAGCGCGGGGGGGATACGAGCAGTACTTC. Translating gives CASSLARGGYEQYF.

The rearrangement links TRBV28 to TRBJ2-3, with D possibly matching TRBD1 (7 bases). CDR1 and CDR2 from the germline V gene are MDHEN and SYDVKM. Trimming took off 7 bases at V and 5 bases at J, with 19 bases between the two ends. This CDR3 is built from 15 residues. CDR3 bases: TGTGCCAGCACCAATTGGAGGGGGCGGAGAGATACGCAGTATTTT. It is translated as CASTNWRGRRDTQYF.

The rearrangement links TRBV4-2 to TRBJ2-1; no definite D call. Germline CDR1 and CDR2: LGHNA and YNFKEQ. This CDR3 spans 13 amino acids. V lost 0 bases and J lost 9, with 9 bases in between. The CDR3, as DNA: TGTGCCAGCAGCCAAGATAAGGTAACTGAGCAGTTCTTC. Its translation: CASSQDKVTEQFF.

This clonotype was seen a handful of times. This chain connects TRBV20-1 to TRBJ1-2, with 7 nucleotides matching TRBD1. This CDR3 is 16 amino acids long. CDR1 is DFQATT, CDR2 SNEGSKA, per germline (reference sequence). J gave up 2 bases and V 0 bases, and 9 bases lay outside the gene matches. The CDR3 protein is CSARDNDRARNYGYTF. The CDR3 region has the DNA TGCAGTGCTAGAGATAATGACAGGGCAAGGAACTATGGCTACACCTTC.

This clonotype was seen a handful of times. The CDR3 region has the DNA TGTGCCAGCAGTTTAGCGCGGGGGGGCGGGAATGAGCAGTTCTTC. It translates to CASSLARGGGNEQFF. This chain links TRBV12-3 or TRBV12-4 with TRBJ2-1; 9 positions match TRBD2. The CDR3 consists of 15 residues. The V segment lost 0 bases and the J segment 7 bases; nucleotides outside the gene matches: 4.

This chain joins TRBV28 and TRBJ2-1, with 9 bases lining up with TRBD2. Unmatched junction bases numbered 16, after V lost 3 bases and J lost 4 bases. This CDR3 has 19 residues. Germline-derived CDR1 and CDR2 are MDHEN and SYDVKM. Here the CDR3 DNA reads TGTGCCAGCAGTTTCGCGGGGGTGATGAGCGGGAGGCCTTACAATGAGCAGTTCTTC. Amino acid sequence: CASSFAGVMSGRPYNEQFF.

This clonotype came up a few times. Here the CDR3 reads CASSFWQGDHEQYF. The CDR3 nucleotides are TGTGCCAGCAGTTTTTGGCAGGGCGACCACGAGCAGTACTTC. V is TRBV28 and J is TRBJ2-7; TRBD1 is a possible D gene (5 bases). CDR1 is MDHEN and CDR2 is SYDVKM in the germline V gene. The CDR3 contains 14 residues. Deletions cut 3 bases from V and 5 bases from J, with 14 bases between. The entire variable domain, with the rest obtained from reference TRBV28 and TRBJ2-7, is as follows: DVKVTQSSRYLVKRTGEKVFLECVQDMDHENMFWYRQDPGLGLRLIYFSYDVKMKEKGDIPEGYSVSREKKERFSLILESASTNQTSMYLCASSFWQGDHEQYFGPGTRLTVT.

The chain is built from TRBV2 and TRBJ2-1; the D gene is possibly TRBD1 (5 bases). V was trimmed by 3 bases and J by 15 bases, leaving 15 bases between them. Germline CDR1 is SNHLY and CDR2 is FYNNEI. The length of the CDR3 is 12 residues. The CDR3 loop reads CASSDGPPQGFF. The CDR3 DNA is TGTGCCAGCAGTGATGGACCCCCGCAGGGGTTCTTC.

About this clonotype: The junction shows a germline mismatch at one end, possibly a read error. The V call is TRBV7-9, the J call TRBJ2-2; D remains ambiguous. The CDR3 has 16 residues. Germline CDR1 is SEHNR and CDR2 is FQNEAQ (reference sequence). CDR3 region: CTSSESLNPNTGELFF. Here the CDR3 DNA reads TGTACCAGCAGCGAGTCTTTGAATCCGAACACCGGGGAGCTGTTTTTT.

This clonotype has a handful of counts. This chain connects TRBV7-2 to TRBJ1-4; 7 nucleotides align to TRBD1. V was clipped by 1 base and J by 2 bases; unmatched bases: 7. The germline V gene encodes CDR1 SGHTA and CDR2 FQGNSA. This CDR3 contains 17 residues. CDR3 DNA: TGTGCCAGCAGCTTAGAGCCAGGGGGTACTACTAATGAAAAACTGTTTTTT. Its protein is CASSLEPGGTTNEKLFF.

The chain links TRBV2 to TRBJ2-1; possible D gene TRBD1, 6 bases. Trimming left V 6 bases short and J 4 bases short, with 16 bases between. CDR1 and CDR2 (germline): SNHLY, FYNNEI. The CDR3 has 15 amino acids. CDR3 DNA: TGTGCCAGCAGCAAACAGGGCTTGGGATACAATGAGCAGTTCTTC. It codes for CASSKQGLGYNEQFF.

This clonotype was detected many times. V is TRBV28 and J is TRBJ2-1, with 11 bases lining up with TRBD2. Germline V CDR1 and CDR2: MDHEN, SYDVKM. Trimming took 5 bases from V and 4 from J; bases not matched to a gene: 7. The CDR3 totals 16 residues. The CDR3 sequence is CASSTSGTSGYNEQFF. The CDR3 DNA reads as TGTGCCAGCAGTACCTCCGGGACTAGCGGATACAATGAGCAGTTCTTC.

This clonotype has a count of ten or more. The genes are TRBV7-2 and TRBJ1-2; weak D call: TRBD1 (5 bases). The germline V gene has CDR1 SGHTA and CDR2 FQGNSA. This CDR3 has 14 residues. Trimming cost V 3 bases and J 7 bases, with 15 bases left between them. The CDR3 DNA reads TGTGCCAGCAGCTTCCCGAACGGGGACTCTGGCTACACCTTC. Translation: CASSFPNGDSGYTF.

The chain recombines TRBV5-5 with TRBJ2-3; D gene uncertain. Germline V gives CDR1 SGHKS, CDR2 YYEKEE (reference sequence). Trimming stripped 4 bases from V and 9 bases from J, with 12 bases between. The CDR3 consists of 12 residues. The CDR3 DNA follows: TGTGCCAGCAGCCCCCAGACAAAGACGCAGTATTTT. Its translation is CASSPQTKTQYF.

J is TRBJ1-1 and V is TRBV7-2; the D gene is possibly TRBD1 (5 bases). The CDR3 covers 14 residues. V shed 3 bases and J shed 2 bases, with 10 bases lying between them. Germline V gives CDR1 SGHTA, CDR2 FQGNSA. In DNA, the CDR3 is TGTGCCAGCAGCTTTTCGACAGAAAACACTGAAGCTTTCTTT. Protein sequence: CASSFSTENTEAFF.

Many counts were recorded for this clonotype. V is TRBV20-1 and J is TRBJ2-7; TRBD1 is a possible D gene (6 bases). Deletions cut 1 base from V and 3 bases from J, with 10 bases between. The CDR3 is made up of 13 amino acids. The germline V gene has CDR1 DFQATT and CDR2 SNEGSKA (reference sequence). The CDR3 spells CSARGTEDYEQYF. Written as DNA, the CDR3 is TGCAGTGCTAGAGGGACAGAAGACTACGAGCAGTACTTC.